Each of the 17 T cell receptor beta chains below was sequenced from the same sample in a study of OX40 agonist ivuxolimab in advanced cancers. The data were produced by immunoSEQ multiplex PCR, yet TCRdb's version contains in-frame clones alone and is incomplete. The sample holds some 21,000 clones; more than 65% are singletons and the top ten take roughly a quarter. Sequenced here: CD4+ or CD8+ T cells sorted from blood, sampled in a trial of the OX40 agonist ivuxolimab. The receptors shown here come from an adult with an advanced solid tumor such as melanoma, head and neck, liver or kidney cancer.

The rearrangement uses TRBV5-6 and TRBJ2-7; 8 bases are a match to TRBD2. Germline V gene lookup returns CDR1 SGHDT and CDR2 YYEEEE. The CDR3 is made up of 13 amino acids. V dropped 2 bases and J dropped 7; count of bases not matched to a gene: 5. The CDR3 DNA reads TGTGCCAGCAGCTTCCTAGCGGGTGGGGAGCAGTACTTC. It translates to CASSFLAGGEQYF.

As DNA, the CDR3 is TGCGCCAGCAGCGCGGACAGGGGGACTGGAAACACCATATATTTT. Its translation is CASSADRGTGNTIYF. The rearrangement joins TRBV5-1 to TRBJ1-3, with 10 nucleotides matching TRBD1. The V gene's germline CDR1 is SGHRS and CDR2 YFSETQ. V shed 4 bases, J shed 2 bases, and the junction held 3 bases outside the gene matches. The CDR3 consists of 15 residues.

The chain combines TRBV19 with TRBJ1-1; possibly TRBD1 for D (5 bases). The germline CDR1 and CDR2 sequences are LNHDA and SQIVND (reference sequence). The CDR3 is 15 amino acids. V was clipped by 1 base and J by 0 bases, with 9 bases between them. As DNA, the CDR3 is TGTGCCAGTAGTATAGGGGCAGGGATGAACACTGAAGCTTTCTTT. Translated: CASSIGAGMNTEAFF.

This rearrangement joins TRBV28 to TRBJ2-7; D unclear. Germline V gene lookup returns CDR1 MDHEN and CDR2 SYDVKM. CDR3 length: 12 amino acids. The V and J ends lost 8 bases and 4 bases respectively, with 12 bases between them. The CDR3 region is CASAAGDYEQYF. Written as DNA, the CDR3 is TGTGCCAGCGCGGCAGGAGATTACGAGCAGTACTTC.

This rearrangement joins TRBV15 to TRBJ2-1, with D hard to call. Trimming removed 3 bases from V and 8 bases from J, with 8 bases in between. This CDR3 is 12 amino acids long. Germline V gives CDR1 LNHNV, CDR2 YYDKDF (reference sequence). As DNA, the CDR3 is TGTGCCACCAGCAGTCTGGAATATGAGCAGTTCTTC. It encodes CATSSLEYEQFF.

The CDR3 reads CASSLDVFGYSNQPQHF. The CDR3 DNA reads TGTGCCAGCAGCTTAGATGTGTTTGGATATAGCAATCAGCCCCAGCATTTT. The rearrangement links TRBV7-2 to TRBJ1-5; D remains unclear. Germline CDR1 is SGHTA and CDR2 is FQGNSA. The CDR3 has 17 amino acids. The ends were cut back, 1 base at V and 0 bases at J, with 13 bases in the middle.

This chain uses TRBV13 with TRBJ2-3; TRBD2 matches at 11 bases. This CDR3 has 18 residues. Trimming took 5 bases from V and 0 from J; bases not matched to a gene: 10. Germline CDR1 is PRHDT and CDR2 is FYEKMQ (reference sequence). CDR3 region: CASSPGLAEDSSTDTQYF. Here the CDR3 DNA reads TGTGCCAGCAGCCCGGGACTAGCGGAAGACTCTAGCACAGATACGCAGTATTTT.

The rearrangement joins TRBV7-9 to TRBJ2-2; D remains unclear. The germline V gene encodes CDR1 SEHNR and CDR2 FQNEAQ (reference sequence). The germline V and J ends were trimmed by 5 bases and 5 bases, with 12 bases remaining between them. The CDR3 runs 14 residues. As DNA, the CDR3 is TGTGCCAGCAGCCTTGTGGCTAGAACCGGGGAGCTGTTTTTT. Protein sequence: CASSLVARTGELFF.

The gene calls are TRBV7-8 and TRBJ2-1, with D uncertain. Deletions cut 4 bases from V and 7 bases from J, with 11 bases between. CDR1 SGHVS and CDR2 FQNEAQ come from the germline V gene. The CDR3 runs 13 residues. The CDR3 is CASSSAMGNEQFF. In nucleotides, the CDR3 is TGTGCCAGCAGCTCGGCCATGGGGAATGAGCAGTTCTTC.

This clone was picked up one time. The V call is TRBV28, the J call TRBJ2-1; unclear D gene. The CDR3 has 13 residues. The germline V gene encodes CDR1 MDHEN and CDR2 SYDVKM. V was trimmed by 8 bases and J by 8 bases, leaving 16 bases between them. The CDR3 loop is CASGKVENDEQFF. CDR3 nucleotide sequence: TGTGCCAGCGGTAAGGTAGAGAACGATGAGCAGTTCTTC. The variable domain in full, with the rest retrieved from reference TRBV28 and TRBJ2-1, is DVKVTQSSRYLVKRTGEKVFLECVQDMDHENMFWYRQDPGLGLRLIYFSYDVKMKEKGDIPEGYSVSREKKERFSLILESASTNQTSMYLCASGKVENDEQFFGPGTRLTVL.

This clone was detected only a few times. The V gene is TRBV19, the J gene TRBJ1-5; D unclear. CDR1 and CDR2 from the germline V gene are LNHDA and SQIVND (reference sequence). V gave up 1 base and J gave up 0 bases, with 7 bases separating them. The CDR3 has 15 amino acids. CDR3 bases: TGTGCCAGTAGTATAGGGGTCTTTAGCAATCAGCCCCAGCATTTT. Its protein is CASSIGVFSNQPQHF.

This clone occurred a few times. This chain joins TRBV19 and TRBJ1-5; D is unclear. Looked up from germline, CDR1 is LNHDA and CDR2 is SQIVND (reference sequence). The CDR3 sequence is 14 residues long. Trimming shortened V by 9 bases and J by 0 bases, and 12 bases separated the two germline ends. CDR3 loop: CASGPGNSNQPQHF. CDR3 sequence (DNA): TGTGCCAGCGGACCGGGGAATAGCAATCAGCCCCAGCATTTT.

The chain combines TRBV6-1 with TRBJ1-1; D is perhaps TRBD1 (5 bases). Germline values: CDR1 MNHNS, CDR2 SASEGT. Trimming cost V 1 base and J 2 bases, with 17 bases left between them. The CDR3 has 17 amino acids. The CDR3 coding sequence is TGTGCCAGCAGTGAAGTAAGGGGTAGGGTCAGAAACACTGAAGCTTTCTTT. It encodes CASSEVRGRVRNTEAFF.

This chain joins TRBV5-8 and TRBJ2-3, with 12 bases identical to TRBD2. The CDR3 length is 17 residues. V lost 2 bases to trimming and J lost 3 bases; unmatched junction nucleotides: 7. The germline V gene has CDR1 SGHTS and CDR2 YDEGEE. CDR3 protein: CASSLGTSGSSTDTQYF. In DNA, the CDR3 is TGTGCCAGCAGCTTAGGGACTAGCGGGTCTTCTACAGATACGCAGTATTTT.

CDR3 DNA: TGTGCCAGCAGCTCGACAGGGGGCCTAGTGGGGGAGCTGTTTTTT. Its protein is CASSSTGGLVGELFF. The V and J genes are TRBV7-9 and TRBJ2-2; 10 bases are shared with TRBD1. Looked up from germline, CDR1 is SEHNR and CDR2 is FQNEAQ (reference sequence). CDR3 length: 15 residues. Trimming at V came to 4 bases and at J to 8 bases, leaving 7 bases not matched to a gene.

J is TRBJ2-1 and V is TRBV5-1; TRBD2 aligns across 9 bases. The CDR3 is made up of 14 amino acids. V shed 0 bases, J shed 10 bases, and the junction held 5 bases outside the gene matches. Germline V gives CDR1 SGHRS, CDR2 YFSETQ. The CDR3 loop is CASSLDSGTSEQFF. The CDR3 bases are TGCGCCAGCAGCTTGGATTCCGGGACTAGCGAGCAGTTCTTC.

This chain uses TRBV5-6 with TRBJ2-7; D not resolved. The CDR3 contains 14 residues. Trimming took off 0 bases at V and 3 bases at J, with 10 bases between the two ends. Germline CDR1 and CDR2: SGHDT and YYEEEE. The CDR3 loop reads CASSLEELSYEQYF. CDR3 sequence (DNA): TGTGCCAGCAGCTTGGAGGAGCTGAGCTACGAGCAGTACTTC.